A selection of T cell receptor beta chains follows, all from one sample in a study of graft-versus-host responses after intestinal transplantation. These TCRs are of unknown antigen specificity. TCRdb's copy holds only in-frame clones and misses some; the assay was immunoSEQ multiplex PCR. The sample has over 100,000 clones; 90% to 95% are singletons. Source: unstimulated CD8+ T cells sorted from spleen or lymph node cells, taken before transplant. All receptors come from a human donor who was the organ donor for an intestinal transplant. The CDR3 runs from the conserved cysteine through the conserved F or W. A D gene is named only where the DNA matches it firmly. For some rows the clone size is stated as once, few or many, or as a class when expanded; others skip it.

v_gene	abundance	len	d_gene	j_gene	CDR3aa	CDR3nt
TRBV9	-	14	-	TRBJ2-1	CASSVGGGNNEQFF	TGTGCCAGCAGCGTAGGTGGAGGAAACAATGAGCAGTTCTTC
TRBV6-6	-	11	-	TRBJ1-1	CASSYSNVAFF	TGTGCCAGCAGTTACTCGAACGTAGCTTTCTTT
TRBV6-5	few	14	TRBD1	TRBJ2-7	CASSYGTGGYEQYF	TGTGCCAGCAGTTACGGGACAGGGGGTTACGAGCAGTACTTC
TRBV4-2	-	14	-	TRBJ2-3	CASSQTPSTDTQYF	TGTGCCAGCAGCCAGACACCTAGCACAGATACGCAGTATTTT
TRBV4-3	-	15	TRBD1	TRBJ1-1	CASSLGDSVNTEAFF	TGCGCCAGCAGCCTAGGGGACAGTGTGAACACTGAAGCTTTCTTT
TRBV27	-	16	TRBD1	TRBJ2-7	CASSLSGQGLGYEQYF	TGTGCCAGCAGTTTATCCGGACAGGGGCTGGGCTACGAGCAGTACTTC
TRBV4-1	-	14	-	TRBJ2-7	CASSQGQEEYEQYF	TGCGCCAGCAGCCAAGGACAGGAGGAATACGAGCAGTACTTC
TRBV28	-	18	TRBD2	TRBJ2-7	CASSARASGRPLVREQYF	TGTGCCAGCAGCGCCCGGGCTAGCGGGAGGCCGTTGGTGAGGGAGCAGTACTTC
TRBV6-1	-	13	-	TRBJ2-3	CASGGSVTDTQYF	TGTGCCAGCGGGGGTTCTGTCACAGATACGCAGTATTTT
TRBV11-2	-	13	TRBD1	TRBJ2-2	CASGTTGAGELFF	TGTGCCAGCGGAACAACAGGGGCCGGGGAGCTGTTTTTT
TRBV11-2	-	12	-	TRBJ2-3	CASSQGPDTQYF	TGTGCCAGCAGCCAAGGCCCGGATACGCAGTATTTT
TRBV10-3	-	14	-	TRBJ1-2	CAISESGWGYGYTF	TGTGCCATCAGTGAGTCTGGCTGGGGCTATGGCTACACCTTC
TRBV19	-	15	-	TRBJ1-5	CASSITRESHQPQHF	TGTGCCAGTAGTATTACGAGGGAATCACATCAGCCCCAGCATTTT
TRBV4-3	-	15	-	TRBJ2-7	CASSLARDPYYEQYF	TGCGCCAGCAGTCTCGCGAGGGATCCCTACTACGAGCAGTACTTC
TRBV27	-	13	TRBD1	TRBJ1-1	CASSTTGDTEAFF	TGTGCCAGCAGTACCACAGGGGACACTGAAGCTTTCTTT
TRBV19	-	14	-	TRBJ2-1	CASSIHSSYNEQFF	TGTGCCAGTAGTATCCACAGCTCCTACAATGAGCAGTTCTTC
TRBV7-9	-	17	TRBD1	TRBJ2-6	CASRLGQGTPGANVLTF	TGTGCCAGCAGACTGGGACAGGGGACGCCTGGGGCCAACGTCCTGACTTTC
TRBV7-2	-	18	TRBD1	TRBJ1-2	CASSFLRQGSLVHYGYTF	TGTGCCAGCAGCTTCCTTCGACAGGGGTCACTCGTGCACTATGGCTACACCTTC
TRBV7-9	-	11	-	TRBJ2-7	CASSPSDEQYF	TGTGCCAGCAGCCCCTCCGACGAGCAGTACTTC
TRBV9	-	14	TRBD1	TRBJ2-7	CASSVGGQAYEQYF	TGTGCCAGCAGCGTAGGGGGACAGGCCTACGAGCAGTACTTC
TRBV4-2	once	14	TRBD1	TRBJ2-7	CASSLGQGLYEQYF	TGTGCCAGCAGCCTCGGACAGGGACTCTACGAGCAGTACTTC
TRBV10-2	-	14	TRBD2	TRBJ2-1	CAATGLAGNNEQFF	TGCGCCGCAACGGGACTAGCGGGGAACAATGAGCAGTTCTTC
TRBV4-1	-	13	TRBD1	TRBJ2-1	CASSQGQGFEQFF	TGCGCCAGCAGCCAGGGACAGGGGTTTGAGCAGTTCTTC
TRBV19	-	13	-	TRBJ1-1	CASNRDLGTEAFF	TGTGCCAGTAACAGGGATCTGGGCACTGAAGCTTTCTTT
TRBV6-5	-	15	TRBD2	TRBJ2-7	CASSYTPPGGSEQYF	TGTGCCAGCAGTTACACCCCTCCGGGGGGATCCGAGCAGTACTTC
TRBV9	-	14	-	TRBJ2-3	CASSVGGGSDTQYF	TGTGCCAGCAGCGTAGGGGGGGGCTCAGATACGCAGTATTTT
TRBV4-1	once	13	-	TRBJ2-7	CASSQLPGNEQYF	TGCGCCAGCAGCCAGTTGCCCGGTAACGAGCAGTACTTC
TRBV7-9	-	14	-	TRBJ1-2	CASSSRDEWRGYTF	TGTGCCAGCAGCTCCCGGGACGAATGGCGGGGCTACACCTTC
TRBV7-9	-	14	TRBD1	TRBJ1-1	CASSLRGENTEAFF	TGTGCCAGCAGCCTCAGGGGGGAGAACACTGAAGCTTTCTTT
TRBV4-1	-	15	-	TRBJ2-7	CASSQGRASSYEQYF	TGCGCCAGCAGCCAAGGGAGAGCGAGCTCCTACGAGCAGTACTTC
TRBV27	once	15	-	TRBJ2-1	CASSPGTPPYNEQFF	TGTGCCAGCAGTCCCGGGACTCCTCCCTACAATGAGCAGTTCTTC
TRBV19	-	13	-	TRBJ2-7	CASSIDDAYEQYF	TGTGCCAGTAGTATAGACGACGCCTACGAGCAGTACTTC
TRBV9	-	15	TRBD2	TRBJ2-1	CASSVESGRIDEQFF	TGTGCCAGCAGCGTAGAAAGCGGGAGGATCGATGAGCAGTTCTTC
TRBV7-3	-	17	TRBD1	TRBJ2-7	CASSARGSGTERDEQYF	TGTGCCAGCAGCGCACGCGGATCGGGGACAGAGAGAGACGAGCAGTACTTC
TRBV5-1	-	17	TRBD2	TRBJ2-4	CASSLGAGGPAKNIQYF	TGCGCCAGCAGCCTGGGCGCGGGAGGGCCCGCCAAAAACATTCAGTACTTC
TRBV13	-	12	-	TRBJ1-1	CASSEGETEAFF	TGTGCCAGCAGCGAAGGGGAGACTGAAGCTTTCTTT
TRBV2	-	17	TRBD2	TRBJ2-3	CASSETAIAGRTDTQYF	TGTGCCAGCAGTGAGACGGCGATAGCGGGGCGCACAGATACGCAGTATTTT
TRBV5-1	-	19	TRBD2	TRBJ2-3	CASSSFELRTSFGTDTQYF	TGCGCCAGCAGCTCCTTCGAACTCAGGACTAGTTTTGGCACAGATACGCAGTATTTT
TRBV11-2	-	14	-	TRBJ2-1	CASCQTSFSGEQFF	TGTGCCAGCTGCCAGACCAGTTTTAGTGGTGAGCAGTTCTTC
TRBV7-9	-	16	-	TRBJ2-1	CASTSGLYDAYNEQFF	TGTGCCAGCACGTCGGGACTTTACGACGCCTACAATGAGCAGTTCTTC
TRBV6-5	-	13	TRBD1	TRBJ1-3	CASSPGQGTTIYF	TGTGCCAGCAGTCCGGGACAGGGAACCACCATATATTTT
TRBV10-2	-	17	TRBD2	TRBJ2-3	CASSEFGTSVMTDTQYF	TGCGCCAGCAGTGAGTTCGGGACTAGCGTAATGACAGATACGCAGTATTTT
TRBV7-9	few	12	-	TRBJ2-1	CASTVTGLPKFF	TGTGCCAGCACCGTAACGGGACTCCCGAAGTTCTTC
TRBV28	-	13	-	TRBJ1-1	CASSFYSGTEAFF	TGTGCCAGCAGTTTTTACAGTGGCACTGAAGCTTTCTTT
TRBV19	-	11	-	TRBJ2-3	CASSGGDTQYF	TGTGCCAGTAGTGGGGGAGATACGCAGTATTTT
TRBV28	-	18	TRBD2	TRBJ2-1	CASSPSGTSGRAGNEQFF	TGTGCCAGCAGTCCTTCCGGGACTAGCGGGAGGGCGGGGAATGAGCAGTTCTTC
TRBV5-1	-	12	-	TRBJ1-3	CASRDSGNTIYF	TGCGCCAGCAGGGACTCTGGAAACACCATATATTTT
TRBV6-6	-	13	TRBD1	TRBJ2-5	CASSRTGGETQYF	TGTGCCAGCAGTCGGACAGGGGGCGAGACCCAGTACTTC
TRBV5-4	-	14	TRBD1	TRBJ2-5	CASSLTGGAETQYF	TGTGCCAGCAGCTTGACAGGGGGCGCAGAGACCCAGTACTTC
TRBV7-8	-	14	-	TRBJ1-1	CASSEGTLNTEAFF	TGTGCCAGCAGCGAGGGGACTTTGAACACTGAAGCTTTCTTT
TRBV11-2	-	12	-	TRBJ1-1	CASSFGSLRAFF	TGTGCCAGCAGCTTCGGCAGCCTGAGGGCTTTCTTT
TRBV27	-	13	-	TRBJ1-5	CASSRGARQPQHF	TGTGCCAGCAGCCGGGGGGCTCGGCAGCCCCAGCATTTT